The clone carrying this TCR beta chain was detected ten times or more. The target antigen is unknown. The data stem from a study of human T cells and chemical hapten exposure. TCRdb recomputed calls from the RACE reads with MiXCR, one row per CDR3 protein. The data contain around 380,000 distinct CDR3 sequences, approximately 5% of them seen just once; the ten biggest clones take up under 2.5%. Notes on the study in general: Healthy individuals' immune responses may differ from those of donors, who had alopecia.

Described time point: patch test 1, 2 weeks after DPC sensitization. The sample's treatment: therapeutic diphenylcyclopropenone sensitization with weekly scalp DPC. Non-pregnant alopecia patients aged 18 to 70, suitable for DPC therapy. V lost 2 bases, J lost 6 bases, and 3 bases stayed unmatched. The germline V gene has CDR1 KGHSH and CDR2 LQKENI. The CDR3 length is 13 residues. The receptor comes from a woman between 45 and 65 years old with alopecia areata. Some clones in this sample may be carry-over from other donors' samples. The source material was whole blood, sampled in connection with sensitization to the hapten diphenylcyclopropenone (DPC). V is TRBV18 and J is TRBJ1-1, with TRBD1 matching 7 bases. DNA for the CDR3: TGTGCCAGCTCACCAACAGGGGCTGCTGAAGCTTTCTTT. This encodes CASSPTGAAEAFF.